Below are 15 T cell receptor beta chains sequenced from a single sample in a study of human T cells and chemical hapten exposure. Time point specified: pre-sensitization, week 0. Indicated treatment: therapeutic diphenylcyclopropenone sensitization with weekly scalp DPC. One entry per CDR3 protein, called by TCRdb with MiXCR from the RACE reads. The table lists 120,000 or so distinct CDR3 sequences, roughly 13% of them singletons. Sequences were derived from whole blood, sampled in connection with sensitization to the hapten diphenylcyclopropenone (DPC). The receptor source for this set is a woman aged 18-29 years with alopecia areata. Some clones in this sample may be carry-over from other donors' samples.

In the case of this clonotype: One end of the junction does not line up with germline, which may come from a read error. The chain combines TRBV6-5 with TRBJ2-2; D is possibly TRBD2 (6 bases). This CDR3 has 15 amino acids. The germline CDR1 and CDR2 sequences are MNHEY and SVGAGI. CDR3 sequence: CASSYSMQYTGGLFF. CDR3 nucleotide sequence: TGTGCCAGCAGTTACTCGATGCAGTACACCGGGGGGCTGTTTTTT.

This chain uses TRBV2 with TRBJ1-1, with TRBD1 matching 7 bases. V shed 3 bases, J shed 1 base, and the junction held 2 bases outside the gene matches. CDR1 is SNHLY, CDR2 FYNNEI, per germline. This CDR3 is 14 amino acids long. The DNA for the CDR3 is TGTGCCAGCAGTGAGACAGGGTCGAACACTGAAGCTTTCTTT. This gives the protein CASSETGSNTEAFF.

The chain employs TRBV9 and TRBJ2-5; tentatively, D is TRBD2 (6 bases). Trimming took 3 bases from V and 1 from J, leaving 13 bases between them. This CDR3 comprises 15 residues. The V gene's germline CDR1 is SGDLS and CDR2 YYNGEE. As DNA, the CDR3 is TGTGCCAGCAGCGACCAGGGACTTGCCCAAGAGACCCAGTACTTC. Encoded protein: CASSDQGLAQETQYF. The variable domain in full, with the rest retrieved from reference TRBV9 and TRBJ2-5, is DSGVTQTPKHLITATGQRVTLRCSPRSGDLSVYWYQQSLDQGLQFLIQYYNGEERAKGNILERFSAQQFPDLHSELNLSSLELGDSALYFCASSDQGLAQETQYFGPGTRLLVL.

This clonotype was counted at least ten times. The chain uses TRBV12-3 or TRBV12-4 and TRBJ2-1; possible D gene TRBD2, 6 bases. The CDR3 extends over 16 amino acids. V shed 2 bases and J shed 4 bases, with 15 bases lying between them. The DNA for the CDR3 is TGTGCCAGCAGTTTAAGGCAGGGCGGGGCTTACAATGAGCAGTTCTTC. Its protein is CASSLRQGGAYNEQFF.

The CDR3 DNA sequence: TGCAGCGTTCCACCCCAGGAGAGGGTGGATACGCAGTATTTT. Protein: CSVPPQERVDTQYF. The chain employs TRBV29-1 and TRBJ2-3; tentatively, D is TRBD2 (5 bases). Germline loops: CDR1 SQVTM, CDR2 ANQGSEA. V lost 5 bases, J lost 6 bases, and 18 bases lay in between. The CDR3 spans 14 residues.

As regards this clonotype: A read error may explain this, as a much larger clone is one base away. The chain carries TRBV5-4 and TRBJ2-2, with 7 bases lining up with TRBD1. The CDR3 consists of 15 residues. Germline V lookup: CDR1 SGHNT, CDR2 YYREEE (reference sequence). The CDR3 loop reads CPSSRGQTNTGELFF. DNA of the CDR3: TGTCCCAGCAGCAGGGGACAGACGAACACCGGGGAGCTGTTTTTT.

At least ten counts were recorded for this clonotype. The chain combines TRBV28 with TRBJ1-2; maybe TRBD1 (6 bases). The CDR3 is made up of 12 amino acids. The V end lost 4 bases, the J end lost 7 bases, and 10 bases lay between the germline ends. Germline loops: CDR1 MDHEN, CDR2 SYDVKM. The DNA of the CDR3 is TGTGCCAGCAGTTCCCCGGACAGTGGCTACACCTTC. The encoded protein is CASSSPDSGYTF.

This clonotype occurred a few times. The chain links TRBV18 to TRBJ2-1; either TRBD1 or TRBD2 may supply D (5 bases each). Germline V gene sequence: CDR1 KGHSH, CDR2 LQKENI. The CDR3 length is 13 residues. Trimming took 6 bases from V and 7 from J, leaving 13 bases between them. CDR3 in DNA: TGTGCCAGCTCTGGGACGCGGGTTAATGAGCAGTTCTTC. This gives the protein CASSGTRVNEQFF.

The V gene is TRBV4-3, the J gene TRBJ1-2; D gene ambiguous. The CDR3 runs to 15 residues. The V end was cut by 5 bases, the J end by 2 bases, with 15 bases between. CDR1 and CDR2 (germline): LGHNA, YSLEER. CDR3 loop: CASSNAGRSNYGYTF. In DNA form, the CDR3 reads TGCGCCAGCAGCAACGCAGGCAGATCAAACTATGGCTACACCTTC.

The gene calls are TRBV6-2 or TRBV6-3 and TRBJ2-7; perhaps TRBD1 as D (6 bases). There are 14 residues in the CDR3. V was cut by 8 bases and J by 7 bases, with 21 bases left in between. Germline CDR1 reads MNHEY; CDR2 reads SVGEGT. The CDR3: CASREQGELREQYF. The CDR3 DNA is TGTGCCAGCCGAGAACAGGGAGAATTGCGGGAGCAGTACTTC.

This clonotype was counted at least ten times. The chain is built from TRBV20-1 and TRBJ2-3; no clear D gene. In germline, CDR1 is DFQATT, CDR2 SNEGSKA (reference sequence). The CDR3 loop spans 16 amino acids. V was trimmed by 0 bases and J by 0 bases, leaving 13 bases between them. Here the CDR3 reads CSARDFKGKSTDTQYF. CDR3 nucleotide sequence: TGCAGTGCTAGAGATTTTAAAGGGAAAAGCACAGATACGCAGTATTTT.

The CDR3: CSVVGGINYNEQFF. CDR3 nucleotide sequence: TGCAGCGTTGTTGGCGGGATAAACTACAATGAGCAGTTCTTC. The rearrangement joins TRBV29-1 to TRBJ2-1, with D possibly being TRBD2 (6 bases). The CDR3 is made up of 14 amino acids. Germline V gene data show CDR1 as SQVTM and CDR2 as ANQGSEA. V was cut by 4 bases and J by 3 bases, with 13 bases left in between.

This clonotype was seen ten or more times. The rearrangement links TRBV27 to TRBJ1-5, with no clear D. CDR1 MNHEY and CDR2 SMNVEV come from the germline V gene (reference sequence). V was cut by 3 bases and J by 2 bases, with 5 bases left in between. The CDR3 extends over 13 amino acids. The CDR3 coding sequence is TGTGCCAGCAGTTTCCTGCGCAATCAGCCCCAGCATTTT. Translated, it gives CASSFLRNQPQHF.

This clonotype was observed many times. V and J are TRBV4-3 and TRBJ1-3, with a tentative D call TRBD1 (6 bases). The V end was cut by 1 base, the J end by 0 bases, with 13 bases between. CDR1 and CDR2 (germline): LGHNA, YSLEER. This CDR3 is 17 amino acids long. CDR3 coding DNA: TGCGCCAGCAGCCAAGGGGGAAGGGGGATCTCTGGAAACACCATATATTTT. Translation gives CASSQGGRGISGNTIYF.

This chain connects TRBV11-1 to TRBJ2-2; D gene unclear. Germline CDR1 is SGHAT and CDR2 is FQDESV (reference sequence). Deletions cut 5 bases from V and 6 bases from J, with 7 bases between. The CDR3 runs 12 residues. CDR3 nucleotides: TGTGCCAGCAGCACCAGATCCGGGGAGCTGTTTTTT. As protein: CASSTRSGELFF.